The next 26 T cell receptor beta chains were all read from a single sample in a study of blood T cell repertoires in COVID-19. The repertoire was sequenced with immunoSEQ multiplex PCR; TCRdb's copy has only in-frame clones and lacks some. The data hold 250,000 to 300,000 clones, with 75% to 90% observed a single time. Material for sequencing was PBMCs or T cells enriched from blood (not recorded which). The source is a woman in her 40s who had recovered from COVID-19.

The rearrangement joins TRBV3-1 (or the pseudogene TRBV3-2) to TRBJ1-1; tentative D call: TRBD1 (6 bases). The germline V gene encodes CDR1 LGHDT and CDR2 YNNKEL (reference sequence). This CDR3 contains 15 residues. Trimming pared 4 bases from V and 5 bases from J, leaving 17 bases between. CDR3 sequence: CASSLSWGRGTEAFF. CDR3 nucleotide sequence: TGTGCCAGCAGCCTCTCTTGGGGGAGGGGGACTGAAGCTTTCTTT.

The V gene is TRBV24-1, the J gene TRBJ2-1; unclear D gene. Germline V gene data show CDR1 as KGHDR and CDR2 as SFDVKD. The CDR3 is 13 residues long. V dropped 0 bases and J dropped 12 bases, with 11 bases sitting between them. CDR3 DNA sequence: TGTGCCACCAGTGATTTGTCAGACCGAGGGCAGTTCTTC. This translates into CATSDLSDRGQFF.

This clone has just one count. The genes are TRBV5-4 and TRBJ2-3; a possible D gene is TRBD2 (5 bases). Germline V gene data show CDR1 as SGHNT and CDR2 as YYREEE (reference sequence). The CDR3 is made up of 13 amino acids. Deletions cut 3 bases from V and 6 bases from J, with 11 bases between. The CDR3 sequence: CASSSLGVDTQYF. The CDR3, as DNA: TGTGCCAGCAGCTCCCTCGGGGTTGATACGCAGTATTTT. Looking up the rest from reference TRBV5-4 and TRBJ2-3 gives the full variable domain: ETGVTQSPTHLIKTRGQQVTLRCSSQSGHNTVSWYQQALGQGPQFIFQYYREEENGRGNFPPRFSGLQFPNYSSELNVNALELDDSALYLCASSSLGVDTQYFGPGTRLTVL.

The chain couples TRBV30 to TRBJ2-1, with a weak D call TRBD2 (6 bases). Per germline, CDR1 GTSNPN and CDR2 SVGIG (reference sequence). The CDR3 has 12 residues. Trimming removed 5 bases at V and 12 bases at J, with 17 bases between. The CDR3 reads CAWSPGLLGQFF. The CDR3 coding sequence is TGTGCCTGGTCGCCGGGACTCTTAGGGCAGTTCTTC. The complete variable domain, with remaining parts taken from reference TRBV30 and TRBJ2-1, reads SQTIHQWPATLVQPVGSPLSLECTVEGTSNPNLYWYRQAAGRGLQLLFYSVGIGQISSEVPQNLSASRPQDRQFILSSKKLLLSDSGFYLCAWSPGLLGQFFGPGTRLTVL.

The chain combines TRBV7-3 with TRBJ1-1, with a tentative D call TRBD1 (6 bases). V shed 2 bases and J shed 6 bases, with 10 bases lying between them. The CDR3 has 13 residues. CDR1 and CDR2 (germline): SGHTA, FQGTGA. CDR3 in DNA: TGTGCCAGCAGCTTAGGGGGCCCGGCTGAAGCTTTCTTT. Residues: CASSLGGPAEAFF. The variable domain in full, with the rest retrieved from reference TRBV7-3 and TRBJ1-1, is GAGVSQTPSNKVTEKGKYVELRCDPISGHTALYWYRQSLGQGPEFLIYFQGTGAADDSGLPNDRFFAVRPEGSVSTLKIQRTERGDSAVYLCASSLGGPAEAFFGQGTRLTVV.

The rearrangement joins TRBV2 to TRBJ1-2; possibly TRBD1 for D (5 bases). CDR1 SNHLY and CDR2 FYNNEI come from the germline V gene. This CDR3 comprises 14 residues. V was trimmed by 4 bases and J by 1 base, leaving 10 bases between them. The CDR3 loop is CASSGQLVNYGYTF. CDR3 DNA: TGTGCCAGCAGTGGACAGCTCGTTAACTATGGCTACACCTTC.

The chain combines TRBV29-1 with TRBJ1-2, with 11 bases that match TRBD1. CDR3 length: 13 amino acids. Germline-derived CDR1 and CDR2 are SQVTM and ANQGSEA. V trimming: 5 bases; J trimming: 5 bases; junction bases outside the gene matches: 4. The CDR3 DNA follows: TGCAGCGTTTGGGGACAGGGGGTGTATGGCTACACCTTC. Translation gives CSVWGQGVYGYTF.

The chain recombines TRBV10-3 with TRBJ1-5; tentative D call: TRBD1 (6 bases). V lost 4 bases to trimming and J lost 5 bases, with 9 bases between them. Germline-derived CDR1 and CDR2 are ENHRY and SYGVKD. CDR3 length: 13 amino acids. DNA for the CDR3: TGTGCCATCAGTGGGACAGTTGATCAGCCCCAGCATTTT. Amino acids: CAISGTVDQPQHF.

The chain has TRBV19 and TRBJ1-4, with 11 bases aligning to TRBD1. From germline, CDR1 is LNHDA and CDR2 SQIVND (reference sequence). The CDR3 runs to 14 residues. With V trimmed by 6 bases and J by 8 bases, 5 bases remained unmatched. CDR3: CASRDRGRGEKLFF. The CDR3 bases are TGTGCCAGTAGGGACAGGGGGCGAGGAGAAAAACTGTTTTTT.

The genes are TRBV2 and TRBJ2-7; possible D gene TRBD1, 5 bases. The CDR3 extends over 12 amino acids. V was cut by 7 bases and J by 3 bases, with 10 bases left in between. Looked up from germline, CDR1 is SNHLY and CDR2 is FYNNEI. The DNA for the CDR3 is TGTGCCAGCACGGCAGGGAACTACGAGCAGTACTTC. Translation gives CASTAGNYEQYF.

The sample holds one count of this clone. The chain couples TRBV7-8 to TRBJ1-5, with D uncertain. Per the germline V gene, CDR1 is SGHVS and CDR2 is FQNEAQ. CDR3 length equals 13 residues. Trimming took 5 bases from V and 1 from J, leaving 6 bases between them. CDR3 nucleotides: TGTGCCAGCAGCGAACAGAGCAATCAGCCCCAGCATTTT. It yields the protein CASSEQSNQPQHF.

This clone was seen only a few times. The chain links TRBV5-1 to TRBJ2-1, with TRBD1 matching over 7 bases. J gave up 4 bases and V 1 base, and 5 bases lay outside the gene matches. CDR1 and CDR2 from the germline V gene are SGHRS and YFSETQ. The CDR3 is made up of 15 amino acids. The CDR3 here is CASSLLGQTYNEQFF. Written as DNA, the CDR3 is TGCGCCAGCAGCTTGCTGGGACAGACTTACAATGAGCAGTTCTTC.

As to this clone: This sample also contains other DNA sequences that code for the same CDR3. This chain connects TRBV19 to TRBJ1-3, with a weak D call TRBD1 (5 bases). This CDR3 contains 14 residues. The germline V gene encodes CDR1 LNHDA and CDR2 SQIVND (reference sequence). V was trimmed by 3 bases and J by 4 bases, leaving 10 bases between them. CDR3 DNA sequence: TGTGCCAGTAGTATTGCAGGGTCGGGAAACACCATATATTTT. Amino acid sequence: CASSIAGSGNTIYF.

The chain recombines TRBV4-2 with TRBJ2-1; TRBD2 aligns across 7 bases. The germline CDR1 and CDR2 sequences are LGHNA and YNFKEQ. J gave up 4 bases and V 1 base, and 4 bases lay outside the gene matches. The CDR3 length is 15 residues. The CDR3 protein is CASSQAGGRYNEQFF. The DNA for the CDR3 is TGTGCCAGCAGCCAAGCGGGGGGAAGGTACAATGAGCAGTTCTTC.

The V call is TRBV27, the J call TRBJ2-3; TRBD2 might be the D (5 bases). Germline V gene data show CDR1 as MNHEY and CDR2 as SMNVEV (reference sequence). CDR3 length: 15 amino acids. V lost 4 bases and J 2 bases, leaving 13 bases between the germline ends. The CDR3 is CASSYHVSATDTQYF. CDR3 nucleotides: TGTGCCAGCAGTTATCATGTTAGCGCCACAGATACGCAGTATTTT.

This clone was found once. This CDR3 is CAVSQGANYGYTF. CDR3 nucleotides: TGTGCCGTTTCACAGGGGGCTAACTATGGCTACACCTTC. The chain couples TRBV10-3 to TRBJ1-2; 8 positions agree with TRBD1. V was clipped by 11 bases and J by 0 bases; unmatched bases: 5. The CDR3 totals 13 residues. Per germline, CDR1 ENHRY and CDR2 SYGVKD.

The chain uses TRBV2 and TRBJ1-1; the D gene is possibly TRBD1 (5 bases). The germline gives CDR1 SNHLY, CDR2 FYNNEI. This CDR3 has 13 amino acids. V gave up 4 bases and J gave up 4 bases, with 10 bases separating them. The CDR3 is CASSAEQGTEAFF. The CDR3 DNA follows: TGTGCCAGCAGTGCTGAGCAGGGCACTGAAGCTTTCTTT.

The chain combines TRBV25-1 with TRBJ2-3; 8 nucleotides agree with TRBD2. The CDR3 sequence is 17 residues long. The junction had 7 bases not matched to a gene; V was cut back by 2 bases and J by 0 bases. Germline V gene lookup returns CDR1 MGHDK and CDR2 SYGVNS. The CDR3 protein is CASSEVLAGTSTDTQYF. In DNA, the CDR3 is TGTGCCAGCAGTGAAGTCCTAGCGGGCACTAGCACAGATACGCAGTATTTT.

The chain couples TRBV2 to TRBJ1-1, with 7 bases that match TRBD1. The germline CDR1 and CDR2 sequences are SNHLY and FYNNEI. The trim removed 4 bases at V and 0 bases at J, leaving 5 bases unmatched. The CDR3 is 15 residues long. The CDR3 sequence: CASSGGGPVNTEAFF. The DNA for the CDR3 is TGTGCCAGCAGTGGAGGGGGCCCAGTGAACACTGAAGCTTTCTTT.

Concerning this clone: An end of the junction does not agree with germline; a read error may underlie this. The CDR3 spells CASSQGQGKQPQHF. The CDR3 DNA reads as TGCGCCAGCAGCCAGGGACAGGGCAAACAGCCCCAGCATTTT. This chain joins TRBV4-1 and TRBJ1-5, with TRBD1 identical over 9 bases. Germline values: CDR1 MGHRA, CDR2 YSYEKL. CDR3 length equals 14 residues.

J is TRBJ1-5 and V is TRBV30; 7 bases align to TRBD1. The V and J ends lost 5 bases and 4 bases, in that order; junction bases with no gene match: 5. The CDR3 runs 13 residues. CDR1 and CDR2 (germline): GTSNPN, SVGIG (reference sequence). CDR3 region: CAWARDSNQPQHF. In DNA, the CDR3 is TGTGCCTGGGCCCGGGACAGTAATCAGCCCCAGCATTTT. The full variable domain, rest sourced from reference TRBV30 and TRBJ1-5, is SQTIHQWPATLVQPVGSPLSLECTVEGTSNPNLYWYRQAAGRGLQLLFYSVGIGQISSEVPQNLSASRPQDRQFILSSKKLLLSDSGFYLCAWARDSNQPQHFGDGTRLSIL.

V and J are TRBV18 and TRBJ2-3, with 12 bases identical to TRBD2. Germline loops: CDR1 KGHSH, CDR2 LQKENI. The length of the CDR3 is 19 residues. Losses at the gene ends were 2 bases for V and 5 bases for J; bases not matched to a gene: 14. In DNA form, the CDR3 reads TGTGCCAGCTCACCATCCCTCCGACGGACTAGCGGGACGGGAGATACGCAGTATTTT. Translating gives CASSPSLRRTSGTGDTQYF.

The rearrangement uses TRBV19 and TRBJ2-2; 7 bases match TRBD1. This CDR3 region has 17 residues. The germline V gene encodes CDR1 LNHDA and CDR2 SQIVND (reference sequence). The J segment lost 5 bases and the V segment lost 11 bases, leaving 20 bases of the junction unmatched. The CDR3 sequence: CAVGGAGVMRVTGELFF. The CDR3 DNA reads as TGTGCCGTAGGGGGCGCAGGGGTGATGCGAGTGACCGGGGAGCTGTTTTTT.

The chain is built from TRBV19 and TRBJ1-5; 7 bases are shared with TRBD1. Germline CDR1 is LNHDA and CDR2 is SQIVND (reference sequence). Trimming removed 5 bases from V and 2 bases from J; junction bases left unmatched: 6. CDR3 length equals 15 residues. This chain's CDR3 is CASSPTGWGNQPQHF. CDR3 nucleotide sequence: TGTGCCAGTAGTCCGACAGGGTGGGGCAATCAGCCCCAGCATTTT.

The CDR3 sequence is CASYLNNEQFF. The CDR3 DNA is TGTGCCAGCTATCTTAACAATGAGCAGTTCTTC. This chain uses TRBV6-5 with TRBJ2-1; D remains ambiguous. The germline V and J ends were trimmed by 8 bases and 5 bases, with 7 bases remaining between them. Germline-derived CDR1 and CDR2 are MNHEY and SVGAGI. This CDR3 region has 11 residues.

The chain joins TRBV5-1 to TRBJ1-2; 8 bases fit TRBD1. CDR1 is SGHRS and CDR2 is YFSETQ in the germline V gene. CDR3 length equals 15 residues. V lost 1 base and J lost 3; bases outside the gene matches: 5. The CDR3 coding sequence is TGCGCCAGCAGCTTGAACGCAGGGGGCTACTATGGCTACACCTTC. Its translation is CASSLNAGGYYGYTF.